This T cell receptor beta chain was recorded in a study of blood T cells in healthy people across ages. The study's findings and limits: Per million T cells, TCR beta diversity dropped about linearly as age rose. PBMCs went unsorted, and a conclusive naive versus antigen-experienced comparison was therefore prevented.

As for this clonotype: Antigen: not known.

Extraction of total RNA produced a minimum of 6 micrograms from each sample. There are 15 residues in the CDR3. Trimming pared 1 base from V and 6 bases from J, leaving 12 bases between. Germline loops: CDR1 SGHVS, CDR2 FNYEAQ. Sample-barcoded 5' priming and a J-beta primer mix drove a second PCR of roughly 7 to 11 cycles. Each CDR3 protein is one row after TCRdb ran MiXCR on the 5' RACE reads. The table includes around 620,000 distinct CDR3 sequences, roughly a quarter detected once. The chain uses TRBV7-6 and TRBJ2-2; possible D gene TRBD1, 6 bases. The sample taken for sequencing was blood. The clonotype originates from a woman in her 70s in good health. CDR3 in amino acids: CASSLGYRVPGELFF. The CDR3 DNA reads TGTGCCAGCAGCTTAGGATACAGGGTACCCGGGGAGCTGTTTTTT.